These 24 T cell receptor beta chains originate from one sample sequenced in a study of cytomegalovirus exposure and HLA in healthy donors. PCR amplification relied on 60 Vbeta primers (plus 13 Jbeta primers). TCRdb's table, derived via immunoSEQ multiplex PCR, lists solely in-frame clones and lacks some. The sample includes 150,000 to 200,000 clones, about 80% of them seen just once. Material for sequencing was PBMCs. Receptor source: a man aged 40-50 years in good health and CMV-seropositive.

The chain links TRBV15 to TRBJ1-4, with D possibly matching TRBD1 (6 bases). The germline gives CDR1 LNHNV, CDR2 YYDKDF (reference sequence). This CDR3 is built from 15 residues. V was cut by 3 bases and J by 1 base, with 9 bases left in between. CDR3 sequence reads: CATSRTGRTNEKLFF. The CDR3, as DNA: TGTGCCACCAGCAGGACAGGACGAACTAATGAAAAACTGTTTTTT. Together with reference TRBV15 and TRBJ1-4, the CDR3 gives the full variable domain: DAMVIQNPRYQVTQFGKPVTLSCSQTLNHNVMYWYQQKSSQAPKLLFHYYDKDFNNEADTPDNFQSRRPNTSFCFLDIRSPGLGDTAMYLCATSRTGRTNEKLFFGSGTQLSVL.

The V call is TRBV15, the J call TRBJ2-7; D not certain. Deletions cut 0 bases from V and 2 bases from J, with 14 bases between. The V gene's germline CDR1 is LNHNV and CDR2 YYDKDF (reference sequence). CDR3 size: 16 residues. The CDR3 here is CATSRDIAASAYEQYF. The CDR3, as DNA: TGTGCCACCAGCAGAGATATCGCGGCGTCCGCCTACGAGCAGTACTTC.

This clone was found a few times. CDR3 loop: CAWSVRNPGIPYTF. CDR3 in DNA: TGTGCCTGGAGTGTACGTAACCCAGGGATTCCCTACACCTTC. This chain joins TRBV30 and TRBJ1-2; TRBD1 is a possible D gene (5 bases). CDR1 is GTSNPN and CDR2 is SVGIG in the germline V gene (reference sequence). CDR3 length: 14 amino acids. Trimming cost V 0 bases and J 10 bases, with 18 bases left between them.

This clone was picked up one time. V and J are TRBV9 and TRBJ2-5; 7 bases map to TRBD2. The trim removed 3 bases at V and 2 bases at J, leaving 7 bases unmatched. The CDR3 spans 15 residues. Germline loops: CDR1 SGDLS, CDR2 YYNGEE. CDR3 nucleotides: TGTGCCAGCAGCGCGTACCGGGACTATCAAGAGACCCAGTACTTC. Its translation: CASSAYRDYQETQYF.

There are a few counts of this clone. The chain combines TRBV9 with TRBJ2-2; D gene ambiguous. The CDR3 length is 13 residues. CDR1 is SGDLS, CDR2 YYNGEE, per germline. V lost 3 bases and J 2 bases, leaving 5 bases between the germline ends. The CDR3 nucleotides are TGTGCCAGCAGCGACAAAAACACCGGGGAGCTGTTTTTT. Amino acid sequence: CASSDKNTGELFF.

The chain couples TRBV7-2 to TRBJ2-5, with TRBD2 as a possible D gene (7 bases). The V gene's germline CDR1 is SGHTA and CDR2 FQGNSA. V was cut by 1 base and J by 1 base, with 19 bases left in between. The CDR3 is 18 residues long. CDR3 sequence: CASSLGGGAGAAQETQYF. In DNA, the CDR3 is TGTGCCAGCAGCTTAGGGGGCGGTGCGGGGGCGGCCCAAGAGACCCAGTACTTC.

The chain has TRBV11-2 and TRBJ2-7, with 12 bases identical to TRBD2. Germline V gives CDR1 SGHAT, CDR2 FQNNGV. V trimming: 4 bases; J trimming: 5 bases; junction bases outside the gene matches: 12. The length of the CDR3 is 17 residues. Written as DNA, the CDR3 is TGTGCCAGCAGCTCTGTCCGGACTAGCGGGATAATCAACGAGCAGTACTTC. This sequence encodes CASSSVRTSGIINEQYF.

The gene calls are TRBV5-5 and TRBJ1-3; 7 nucleotides match TRBD1. Trimming at V came to 4 bases and at J to 0 bases, leaving 10 bases not matched to a gene. The CDR3 runs 17 residues. Germline V lookup: CDR1 SGHKS, CDR2 YYEKEE (reference sequence). CDR3 in DNA: TGTGCCAGCAGCGAAGGCGGGACAGCGAGCTCTGGAAACACCATATATTTT. It translates to CASSEGGTASSGNTIYF. Based on the CDR3 plus reference TRBV5-5 and TRBJ1-3, the full variable domain is DAGVTQSPTHLIKTRGQQVTLRCSPISGHKSVSWYQQVLGQGPQFIFQYYEKEERGRGNFPDRFSARQFPNYSSELNVNALLLGDSALYLCASSEGGTASSGNTIYFGEGSWLTVV.

The table lists this clone with a few counts. V usage is TRBV18 and J usage is TRBJ2-5, with TRBD2 matching 9 bases. The germline V gene has CDR1 KGHSH and CDR2 LQKENI. The length of the CDR3 is 14 residues. V lost 3 bases to trimming and J lost 4 bases; unmatched junction nucleotides: 3. CDR3 residues: CASSPPGLAETQYF. The CDR3 DNA reads as TGTGCCAGCTCACCCCCGGGACTAGCAGAGACCCAGTACTTC.

This clone was seen only once. The rearrangement uses TRBV5-5 and TRBJ2-7, with D uncertain. The V end lost 5 bases, the J end lost 0 bases, and 12 bases lay between the germline ends. The germline V gene has CDR1 SGHKS and CDR2 YYEKEE (reference sequence). This CDR3 spans 14 amino acids. The CDR3 DNA sequence: TGTGCCAGCAGGCGCCGCCTAAGCTCCTACGAGCAGTACTTC. Translation: CASRRRLSSYEQYF. The entire variable domain, with the rest obtained from reference TRBV5-5 and TRBJ2-7, is as follows: DAGVTQSPTHLIKTRGQQVTLRCSPISGHKSVSWYQQVLGQGPQFIFQYYEKEERGRGNFPDRFSARQFPNYSSELNVNALLLGDSALYLCASRRRLSSYEQYFGPGTRLTVT.

The V call is TRBV7-9, the J call TRBJ2-7, with 12 bases matching TRBD2. V gave up 0 bases and J gave up 1 base; unmatched junction bases: 4. The CDR3 length is 17 residues. Per germline, CDR1 SEHNR and CDR2 FQNEAQ (reference sequence). The CDR3 DNA reads as TGTGCCAGCAGCTTAGCGGTGACTAGCGGGAGTTCCTACGAGCAGTACTTC. Translated, it gives CASSLAVTSGSSYEQYF.

Only one count was recorded for this clone. This CDR3 is CASSLSGGAREQYF. DNA for the CDR3: TGTGCCAGCAGTTTATCGGGAGGGGCCCGCGAGCAGTACTTC. The chain links TRBV28 to TRBJ2-7; 8 bases agree with TRBD2. V lost 1 base, J lost 6 bases, and 5 bases stayed unmatched. Germline V CDR1 and CDR2: MDHEN, SYDVKM. The CDR3 contains 14 residues.

This clone was seen a few times. This chain connects TRBV20-1 to TRBJ2-1; possibly TRBD2 for D (5 bases). Trimming cost V 5 bases and J 8 bases, with 10 bases left between them. This CDR3 is 11 amino acids long. Germline V gene sequence: CDR1 DFQATT, CDR2 SNEGSKA (reference sequence). This chain's CDR3 is CSAGPGDEQFF. CDR3 in DNA: TGCAGTGCTGGGCCCGGGGATGAGCAGTTCTTC.

The chain couples TRBV20-1 to TRBJ2-1; tentatively, D is TRBD1 (6 bases). This CDR3 has 11 amino acids. CDR1 is DFQATT, CDR2 SNEGSKA, per germline (reference sequence). This CDR3 reads CSLQGYNEQFF. CDR3 nucleotide sequence: TGCAGCCTCCAGGGGTACAATGAGCAGTTCTTC.

Here the CDR3 DNA reads TGTGCCAGCAGTTCCCCGGGAGGGACCCGGAGGGCAGATACGCAGTATTTT. It encodes CASSSPGGTRRADTQYF. The chain has TRBV27 and TRBJ2-3, with 8 nucleotides matching TRBD2. The V gene end was trimmed by 4 bases and the J gene end by 4 bases; junction bases not matched to a gene: 13. Germline V gene data show CDR1 as MNHEY and CDR2 as SMNVEV (reference sequence). The CDR3 has 17 residues.

The chain has TRBV5-4 and TRBJ2-5; maybe TRBD1 (6 bases). The CDR3 loop spans 13 amino acids. Germline V gene data show CDR1 as SGHNT and CDR2 as YYREEE (reference sequence). V was pared by 0 bases and J by 4 bases, with 7 bases between. The CDR3 bases are TGTGCCAGCAGCTTGGACAGGGCAGAGACCCAGTACTTC. Encoded protein: CASSLDRAETQYF.

The chain links TRBV5-1 to TRBJ2-5; maybe TRBD1 (5 bases). CDR3 length: 15 amino acids. The V and J ends lost 4 bases and 4 bases respectively, with 17 bases between them. From germline, CDR1 is SGHRS and CDR2 YFSETQ. CDR3 protein: CASSPGTGRGETQYF. CDR3 DNA: TGCGCCAGCAGCCCTGGTACAGGAAGGGGAGAGACCCAGTACTTC.

V and J are TRBV7-2 and TRBJ2-7, with D possibly TRBD1 on 6 matching bases. Trimming pared 4 bases from V and 4 bases from J, leaving 14 bases between. This CDR3 is built from 14 residues. Germline loops: CDR1 SGHTA, CDR2 FQGNSA. The CDR3 DNA follows: TGTGCCAGCAGCTCGACATTACAGGGTTACGAGCAGTACTTC. This codes for CASSSTLQGYEQYF.

The genes are TRBV6-1 and TRBJ1-2, with 9 bases aligning to TRBD1. The CDR3 runs to 11 residues. V gave up 5 bases and J gave up 13 bases; unmatched junction bases: 5. The germline V gene encodes CDR1 MNHNS and CDR2 SASEGT. CDR3 sequence (DNA): TGTGCCAGCAGTACGACAGGGGGGTGCACCTTC. Encoded protein: CASSTTGGCTF.

The V call is TRBV28, the J call TRBJ1-5; no reliable D call. The CDR3 sequence is 14 residues long. Germline V gene lookup returns CDR1 MDHEN and CDR2 SYDVKM. V gave up 3 bases and J gave up 4 bases, with 10 bases separating them. CDR3 region: CASSLPLENQPQHF. CDR3 DNA: TGTGCCAGCAGTTTGCCGTTAGAAAATCAGCCCCAGCATTTT.

This chain uses TRBV6-1 with TRBJ1-2; 7 bases fit TRBD1. The CDR3 has 16 residues. Unmatched junction bases numbered 8, after V lost 0 bases and J lost 4 bases. Germline V gives CDR1 MNHNS, CDR2 SASEGT. As DNA, the CDR3 is TGTGCCAGCAGTGAAGCGGCAGGGGGAGAGGGCTATGGCTACACCTTC. It specifies CASSEAAGGEGYGYTF.

The chain employs TRBV6-1 and TRBJ2-7; 9 positions match TRBD1. The CDR3 totals 14 residues. J was trimmed by 6 bases and V by 6 bases; bases with no gene match: 9. From germline, CDR1 is MNHNS and CDR2 SASEGT. The CDR3 protein is CASSLTGGSGEQYF. The CDR3 DNA reads as TGTGCCAGCAGCCTCACAGGGGGCTCAGGCGAGCAGTACTTC.

The chain recombines TRBV2 with TRBJ2-7; 10 bases align to TRBD2. V was pared by 2 bases and J by 2 bases, with 6 bases of the junction left unmatched. This CDR3 is built from 16 residues. Germline V gives CDR1 SNHLY, CDR2 FYNNEI. The CDR3 DNA is TGTGCCAGCAGTGAATTGGGGACTAGCGTAACCTACGAGCAGTACTTC. Translating it yields CASSELGTSVTYEQYF.

The rearrangement joins TRBV6-4 to TRBJ2-3, with a tentative D call TRBD2 (6 bases). The CDR3 spans 14 residues. Germline lookup yields CDR1 MRHNA and CDR2 SNTAGT. V gave up 5 bases and J gave up 5 bases, with 14 bases separating them. The DNA of the CDR3 is TGTGCCAGCAGTTTTAGCGGAGAGGAAGATACGCAGTATTTT. Amino acids: CASSFSGEEDTQYF.